The T cell receptor (beta chain) under discussion was sequenced for a study of blood T cell repertoires in COVID-19. Per the authors' pipeline: Using reference gene primer amplification, nucleated cell counts were estimated. Sequencing was performed with immunoSEQ multiplex PCR; in TCRdb, only in-frame clones are kept and a portion is missing. The V and J calls and clone size are taken from that table; D and trimming were inferred from the DNA. The data show 180,000 or so clones, 70% to 90% seen once. J lost 7 bases, V lost 1 base, and 5 bases had no gene match. The CDR3 consists of 14 residues. Germline CDR1 is KGHSH and CDR2 is LQKENI.

This TCR was recovered from a woman aged 80 or over with acute or convalescent COVID-19. The V and J genes are TRBV18 and TRBJ2-7; the match to TRBD2 covers 9 bases. Sequenced: peripheral blood. The CDR3, as DNA: TGTGCCAGCTCACCACTAGCGGGAGCTGAAGAGCAGTACTTC. The encoded protein is CASSPLAGAEEQYF.